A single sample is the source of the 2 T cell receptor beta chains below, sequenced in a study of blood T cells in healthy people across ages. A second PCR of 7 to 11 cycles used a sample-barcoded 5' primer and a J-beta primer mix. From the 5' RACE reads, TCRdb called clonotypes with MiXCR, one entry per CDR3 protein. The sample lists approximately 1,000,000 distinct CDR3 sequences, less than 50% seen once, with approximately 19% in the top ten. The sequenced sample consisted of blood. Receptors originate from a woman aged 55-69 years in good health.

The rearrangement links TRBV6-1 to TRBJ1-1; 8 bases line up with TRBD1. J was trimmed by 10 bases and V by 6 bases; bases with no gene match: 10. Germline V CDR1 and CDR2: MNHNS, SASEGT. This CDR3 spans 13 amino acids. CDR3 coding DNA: TGTGCCAGCAGCGACCGACAGGGGACGGGAGCTTTCTTT. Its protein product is CASSDRQGTGAFF.

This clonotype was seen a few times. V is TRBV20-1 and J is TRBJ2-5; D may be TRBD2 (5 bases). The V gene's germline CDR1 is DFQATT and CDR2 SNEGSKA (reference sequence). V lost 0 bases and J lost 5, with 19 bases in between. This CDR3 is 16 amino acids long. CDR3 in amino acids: CSARDFGEPVRETQYF. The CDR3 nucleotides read TGCAGTGCTAGAGATTTCGGGGAGCCGGTCAGGGAGACCCAGTACTTC.